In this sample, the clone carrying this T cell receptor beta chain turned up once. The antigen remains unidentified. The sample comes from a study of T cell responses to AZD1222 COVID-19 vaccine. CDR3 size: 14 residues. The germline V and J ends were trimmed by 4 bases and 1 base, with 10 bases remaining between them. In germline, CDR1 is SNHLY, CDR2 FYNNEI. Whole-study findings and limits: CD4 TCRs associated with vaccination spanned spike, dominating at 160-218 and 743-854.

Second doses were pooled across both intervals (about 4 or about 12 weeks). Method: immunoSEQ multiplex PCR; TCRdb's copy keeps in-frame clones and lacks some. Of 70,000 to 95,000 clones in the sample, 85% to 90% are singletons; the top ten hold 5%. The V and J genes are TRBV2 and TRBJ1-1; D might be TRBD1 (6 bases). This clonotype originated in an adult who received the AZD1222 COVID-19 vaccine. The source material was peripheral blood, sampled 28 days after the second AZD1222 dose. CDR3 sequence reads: CASSASTGNTEAFF. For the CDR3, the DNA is TGTGCCAGCAGTGCCTCGACAGGGAACACTGAAGCTTTCTTT.